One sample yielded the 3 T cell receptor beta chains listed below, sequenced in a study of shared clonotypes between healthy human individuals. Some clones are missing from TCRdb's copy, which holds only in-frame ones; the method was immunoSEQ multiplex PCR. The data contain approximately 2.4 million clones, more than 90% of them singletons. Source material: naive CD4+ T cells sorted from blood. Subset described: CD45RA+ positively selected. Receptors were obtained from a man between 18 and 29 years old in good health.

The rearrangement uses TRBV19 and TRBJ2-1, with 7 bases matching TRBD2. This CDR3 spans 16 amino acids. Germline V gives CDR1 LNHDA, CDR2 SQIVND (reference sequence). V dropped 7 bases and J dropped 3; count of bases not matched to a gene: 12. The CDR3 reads CASTPDSGLIYNEQFF. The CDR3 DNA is TGTGCCAGTACTCCAGATAGCGGGTTGATCTACAATGAGCAGTTCTTC.

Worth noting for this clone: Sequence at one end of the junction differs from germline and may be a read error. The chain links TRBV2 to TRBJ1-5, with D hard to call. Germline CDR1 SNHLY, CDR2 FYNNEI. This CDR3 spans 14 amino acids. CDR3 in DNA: TGTGCCAGCAGCGAAGTTTGGGTGGATCAGCCCCAGCATTTT. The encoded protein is CASSEVWVDQPQHF.

The CDR3 region has the DNA TGCGCCAGCAGTACAAGCCGGGACTTATCCTACGAGCAGTACTTC. This codes for CASSTSRDLSYEQYF. This chain connects TRBV5-1 to TRBJ2-7; D might be TRBD2 (6 bases). The CDR3 runs 15 residues. V was trimmed by 5 bases and J by 1 base, leaving 16 bases between them. CDR1 and CDR2 (germline): SGHRS, YFSETQ.